This TCR beta chain was sequenced in a study of shared clonotypes between healthy human individuals. Points from the study as a whole: Rarefaction indicated that sorted-subset sequencing remained incomplete although depth was large.

This CDR3 has 16 residues. Concerning this clone itself: Its antigen remains unidentified.

Data came from immunoSEQ multiplex PCR; TCRdb stores just in-frame clones and leaves some out. The sample carries 740,000 or so clones, more than 70% recorded once. The genes are TRBV21-1 and TRBJ1-4. TRBV21-1 is assigned pseudogene status. Sequences were obtained from memory CD4+ T cells sorted from blood. Subset noted: CD45RA-negative fraction. The TCR sequence derives from a woman between 25 and 40 years old in good health. The CDR3 reads CASSNLGLGSNEKLFF. The DNA of the CDR3 is TGTGCCAGCAGCAACCTCGGTCTCGGGAGTAATGAAAAACTGTTTTTT.